Below are 21 T cell receptor beta chains sequenced from a single sample in a study of blood T cell repertoires in COVID-19 (dated by TCRdb to the early 2020s). Libraries were made using the immunoSEQ multiplex PCR assay. TCRdb holds this immuneACCESS table with in-frame rearrangements only. Some clones are missing; in checked studies, unresolved V genes explain under half, and the rest has no known cause. The sample includes about 100,000 clones, with more than 65% observed a single time. The ten largest account for under 35% of the sample. Specimen: peripheral blood. The receptors stem from a man in his 70s with active or convalescent COVID-19.

This clone has only a few counts. V and J are TRBV6-6 and TRBJ2-3; 9 bases map to TRBD1. Trimming cost V 7 bases and J 1 base; bases outside gene matches: 6. The germline gives CDR1 MNHNY, CDR2 SVGAGI (reference sequence). The length of the CDR3 is 15 residues. For the CDR3, the DNA is TGTGCCAGCACCGACCGGGACAGGGGCACAGATACGCAGTATTTT. Translating it yields CASTDRDRGTDTQYF.

The V gene is TRBV20-1, the J gene TRBJ1-4, with unresolved D. Trimming pared 3 bases from V and 14 bases from J, leaving 16 bases between. CDR3 length equals 12 residues. Looked up from germline, CDR1 is DFQATT and CDR2 is SNEGSKA (reference sequence). The CDR3 region is CSASPREERLFF. The DNA for the CDR3 is TGCAGTGCTAGTCCCCGGGAAGAAAGGCTGTTTTTT.

This chain joins TRBV6-5 and TRBJ2-3, with D perhaps TRBD1 (6 bases). The CDR3 runs to 15 residues. Germline values: CDR1 MNHEY, CDR2 SVGAGI. The V end was cut by 0 bases, the J end by 0 bases, with 7 bases between. CDR3: CASSYSGTSTDTQYF. The CDR3 DNA sequence: TGTGCCAGCAGTTACTCAGGGACAAGCACAGATACGCAGTATTTT.

The rearrangement joins TRBV11-2 to TRBJ1-6; TRBD1 agrees at 7 bases. V lost 1 base and J lost 7; bases outside the gene matches: 4. The CDR3 runs 15 residues. Germline CDR1 and CDR2: SGHAT and FQNNGV. DNA of the CDR3: TGTGCCAGCAGCTTAGGGGACAGTCAAAATTCACCCCTCCACTTT. It encodes CASSLGDSQNSPLHF.

On this clone itself: Its ends do not fully match the called genes, so a read error is possible. The J gene is TRBJ2-1, the V gene TRBV10-2, with D uncertain. This CDR3 region has 12 residues. Germline CDR1 is WSHSY and CDR2 is SAAADI. The CDR3 DNA reads as TGCGCCGCGTCACCTTCCTCCAATGAGCAGTTCTTC. Translated: CAASPSSNEQFF.

The chain links TRBV27 to TRBJ1-5, with D uncertain. Trimming left V 8 bases short and J 5 bases short, with 16 bases between. The CDR3 has 14 amino acids. Germline values: CDR1 MNHEY, CDR2 SMNVEV (reference sequence). The CDR3 DNA is TGTGCCAGCGGTAACCGAGCGCGGGATCAGCCCCAGCATTTT. Protein sequence: CASGNRARDQPQHF.

The genes are TRBV5-4 and TRBJ2-7, with TRBD2 identical over 13 bases. The CDR3 extends over 15 amino acids. The germline V gene encodes CDR1 SGHNT and CDR2 YYREEE (reference sequence). V dropped 2 bases and J dropped 2; count of bases not matched to a gene: 1. The CDR3 DNA reads TGTGCCAGCAGCTTAGGACTAGCGGGAGCCTACGAGCAGTACTTC. Translation: CASSLGLAGAYEQYF.

The chain couples TRBV9 to TRBJ2-3; 11 bases align to TRBD2. The J segment lost 2 bases and the V segment lost 0 bases, leaving 5 bases of the junction unmatched. The CDR3 loop spans 17 amino acids. Germline CDR1 and CDR2: SGDLS and YYNGEE. The CDR3 region has the DNA TGTGCCAGCAGCGTAGGGTTAGCGGGGGGGTACACAGATACGCAGTATTTT. Its translation is CASSVGLAGGYTDTQYF.

V and J are TRBV15 and TRBJ1-1, with D hard to call. Germline lookup yields CDR1 LNHNV and CDR2 YYDKDF (reference sequence). V gave up 0 bases and J gave up 6 bases, with 14 bases separating them. This CDR3 is 15 amino acids long. CDR3 nucleotide sequence: TGTGCCACCAGCAGAGACCGAGGGTCTGGGGCTGAAGCTTTCTTT. Protein sequence: CATSRDRGSGAEAFF.

The chain employs TRBV4-3 and TRBJ2-3, with 13 bases matching TRBD2. Germline loops: CDR1 LGHNA, CDR2 YSLEER. This CDR3 is 19 amino acids long. Unmatched junction bases numbered 10, after V lost 0 bases and J lost 4 bases. As DNA, the CDR3 is TGCGCCAGCAGCCAAGACTGGACTAGCGGGAGTGCGGGGGCAGATACGCAGTATTTT. Its translation: CASSQDWTSGSAGADTQYF.

This clone was seen only once. The chain joins TRBV21-1 to TRBJ1-5. TRBV21-1 is given as a pseudogene. This CDR3 contains 22 residues. The CDR3, as DNA: TGTGCCAGCTGGCGCAGATGGGACTGTTTTCGGCCCACGAAGGGAGGCAATCAGCCCCAGCATTTT. The encoded protein is CASWRRWDCFRPTKGGNQPQHF.

The chain combines TRBV7-9 with TRBJ1-6; 10 positions match TRBD1. Germline V lookup: CDR1 SEHNR, CDR2 FQNEAQ (reference sequence). V trimming: 5 bases; J trimming: 7 bases; junction bases outside the gene matches: 14. The CDR3 has 18 residues. The CDR3 sequence: CASSAWLGTGDYNSPLHF. Here the CDR3 DNA reads TGTGCCAGCAGCGCGTGGTTAGGGACAGGGGACTACAATTCACCCCTCCACTTT.

J is TRBJ2-2 and V is TRBV2, with D possibly matching TRBD1 (6 bases). V dropped 11 bases and J dropped 0 bases, with 13 bases sitting between them. The CDR3 runs 14 residues. CDR1 and CDR2 from the germline V gene are SNHLY and FYNNEI. The CDR3 loop is CAGSGTSNTGELFF. For the CDR3, the DNA is TGTGCCGGCTCCGGGACATCGAACACCGGGGAGCTGTTTTTT.

The chain recombines TRBV4-3 with TRBJ1-4, with D maybe TRBD1 (5 bases). The CDR3 is 15 residues long. The V gene lost 2 bases and the J gene lost 4 bases, with 11 bases spanning the gap. CDR1 is LGHNA, CDR2 YSLEER, per germline. This CDR3 reads CASSQSGRGNEKLFF. As DNA, the CDR3 is TGCGCCAGCAGCCAATCCGGTAGGGGTAATGAAAAACTGTTTTTT.

CDR3 loop: CASSSTGKYQPQHF. The CDR3 coding sequence is TGTGCCAGCAGCTCGACAGGCAAATATCAGCCCCAGCATTTT. The V and J genes are TRBV6-1 and TRBJ1-5; maybe TRBD1 (6 bases). The V gene's germline CDR1 is MNHNS and CDR2 SASEGT. The V end lost 6 bases, the J end lost 5 bases, and 14 bases lay between the germline ends. CDR3 size: 14 residues.

The chain joins TRBV28 to TRBJ1-1, with D maybe TRBD1 (6 bases). The CDR3 is 13 amino acids. The germline CDR1 and CDR2 sequences are MDHEN and SYDVKM. Trimming cost V 6 bases and J 11 bases, with 19 bases left between them. Here the CDR3 DNA reads TGTGCCAGCAGCCCCCAGACAGGATGGGGCGCTTTCTTT. Amino acid sequence: CASSPQTGWGAFF.

V usage is TRBV6-6 and J usage is TRBJ2-3; 10 bases fit TRBD1. The germline gives CDR1 MNHNY, CDR2 SVGAGI (reference sequence). The CDR3 spans 16 residues. Germline trimming cut 7 bases from V and 4 bases from J; bases unmatched to any gene: 11. CDR3 sequence reads: CASTLGQGEVADTQYF. The CDR3 region has the DNA TGTGCCAGCACCTTAGGACAGGGGGAGGTGGCAGATACGCAGTATTTT.

This chain connects TRBV10-3 to TRBJ2-1; TRBD2 might be the D (7 bases). V lost 6 bases and J lost 6, with 15 bases in between. This CDR3 region has 14 residues. Germline-derived CDR1 and CDR2 are ENHRY and SYGVKD. Written as DNA, the CDR3 is TGTGCCATCAGCGCGGGGGCGATCGGCAATGAGCAGTTCTTC. Translated: CAISAGAIGNEQFF.

The chain has TRBV6-5 and TRBJ2-5, with TRBD1 matching 7 bases. The V segment lost 1 base and the J segment 4 bases; nucleotides outside the gene matches: 6. The CDR3 length is 15 residues. Germline CDR1 MNHEY, CDR2 SVGAGI. The chain's CDR3 is CASSYWTGGGETQYF. The CDR3, as DNA: TGTGCCAGCAGTTACTGGACAGGTGGGGGAGAGACCCAGTACTTC.

The chain joins TRBV9 to TRBJ2-5, with 9 bases lining up with TRBD1. J was trimmed by 5 bases and V by 5 bases; bases with no gene match: 10. The CDR3 loop spans 15 amino acids. CDR1 and CDR2 (germline): SGDLS, YYNGEE. This CDR3 reads CASRKTGGVEETQYF. The CDR3 DNA reads as TGTGCCAGCAGAAAAACAGGGGGCGTTGAGGAGACCCAGTACTTC.

The CDR3 nucleotides are TGTGCCAGCAGGGGCCCTAGCGGGGACTACGAGCAGTACTTC. As protein: CASRGPSGDYEQYF. This chain connects TRBV27 to TRBJ2-7, with TRBD2 matching 9 bases. Trimming took 6 bases from V and 3 from J; bases not matched to a gene: 6. The CDR3 is 14 amino acids. Germline-derived CDR1 and CDR2 are MNHEY and SMNVEV (reference sequence).